This T cell receptor beta chain appears in the sequencing data of a study of molecular identifiers for immune sequencing clone quantification. Regarding the study as a whole: Clones that exceeded 20 RNA copies held over 98% of effector molecules, yet under 1% in naive cells.

This clonotype showed up many times. As yet, its antigen is unknown. One entry per CDR3 protein results from TCRdb running MiXCR on the PCR reads. The sample yields approximately 500,000 distinct CDR3 sequences, around 21% seen once. This receptor was obtained from a human donor in good health. Some libraries in this study had Jurkat cell RNA spiked in. Specimen: naive CD8+ T cells from blood, with Jurkat cell RNA spiked in. Subset in this sample: FACS-sorted CD8+CD4-CCR7+CD45RA+ naive T cells.

The CDR3 nucleotides are TGTGCCAGCAGCCCTGCTGCGGGACTATACACAGATACGCAGTATTTT. It yields the protein CASSPAAGLYTDTQYF. This sequence joins TRBV6-6 and TRBJ2-3, with 7 bases fitting TRBD2. The J segment lost 2 bases and the V segment lost 6 bases, leaving 11 bases of the junction unmatched. Per the germline V gene, CDR1 is MNHNY and CDR2 is SVGAGI (reference sequence). This CDR3 spans 16 amino acids.